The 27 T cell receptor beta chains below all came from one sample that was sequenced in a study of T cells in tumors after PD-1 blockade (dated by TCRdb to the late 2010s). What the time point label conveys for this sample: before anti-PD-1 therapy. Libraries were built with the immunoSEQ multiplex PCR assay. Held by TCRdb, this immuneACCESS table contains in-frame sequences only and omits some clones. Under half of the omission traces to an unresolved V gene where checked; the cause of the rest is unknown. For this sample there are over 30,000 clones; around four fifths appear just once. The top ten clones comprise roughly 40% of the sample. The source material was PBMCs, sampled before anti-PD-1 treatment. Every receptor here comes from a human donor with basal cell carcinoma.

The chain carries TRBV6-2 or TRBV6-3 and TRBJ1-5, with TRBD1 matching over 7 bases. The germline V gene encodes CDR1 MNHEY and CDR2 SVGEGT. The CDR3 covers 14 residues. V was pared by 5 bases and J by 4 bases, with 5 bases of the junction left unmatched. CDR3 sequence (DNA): TGTGCCAGCAGTCGAAACAGGGGAAATCAGCCCCAGCATTTT. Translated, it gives CASSRNRGNQPQHF.

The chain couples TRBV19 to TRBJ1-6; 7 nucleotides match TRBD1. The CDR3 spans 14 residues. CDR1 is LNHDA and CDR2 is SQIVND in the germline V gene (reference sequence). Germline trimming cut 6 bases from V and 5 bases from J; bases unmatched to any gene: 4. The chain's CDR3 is CASSEGQNNSPLHF. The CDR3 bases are TGTGCCAGTAGCGAGGGACAGAATAATTCACCCCTCCACTTT.

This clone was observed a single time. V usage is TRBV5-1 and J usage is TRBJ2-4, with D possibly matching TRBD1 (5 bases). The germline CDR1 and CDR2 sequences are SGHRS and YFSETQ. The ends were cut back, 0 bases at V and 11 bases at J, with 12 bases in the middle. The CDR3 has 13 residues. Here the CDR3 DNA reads TGCGCCAGCAGCTTGGCGAAGCAGGGCGTTCAGTACTTC. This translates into CASSLAKQGVQYF. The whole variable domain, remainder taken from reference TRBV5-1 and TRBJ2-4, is KAGVTQTPRYLIKTRGQQVTLSCSPISGHRSVSWYQQTPGQGLQFLFEYFSETQRNKGNFPGRFSGRQFSNSRSEMNVSTLELGDSALYLCASSLAKQGVQYFGAGTRLSVL.

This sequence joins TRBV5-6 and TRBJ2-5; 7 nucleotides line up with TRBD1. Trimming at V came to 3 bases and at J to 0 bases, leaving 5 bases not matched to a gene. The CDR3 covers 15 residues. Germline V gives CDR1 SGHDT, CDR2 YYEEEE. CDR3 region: CASSWGTVYQETQYF. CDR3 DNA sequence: TGTGCCAGCAGCTGGGGGACAGTGTACCAAGAGACCCAGTACTTC. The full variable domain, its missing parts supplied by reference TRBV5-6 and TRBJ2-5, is DAGVTQSPTHLIKTRGQQVTLRCSPKSGHDTVSWYQQALGQGPQFIFQYYEEEERQRGNFPDRFSGHQFPNYSSELNVNALLLGDSALYLCASSWGTVYQETQYFGPGTRLLVL.

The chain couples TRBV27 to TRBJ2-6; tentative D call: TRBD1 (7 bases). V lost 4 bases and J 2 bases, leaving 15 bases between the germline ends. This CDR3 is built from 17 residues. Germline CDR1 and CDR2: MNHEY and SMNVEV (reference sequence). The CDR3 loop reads CASSYRRGQPGANVLTF. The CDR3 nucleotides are TGTGCCAGCAGTTACCGGAGGGGGCAGCCTGGGGCCAACGTCCTGACTTTC.

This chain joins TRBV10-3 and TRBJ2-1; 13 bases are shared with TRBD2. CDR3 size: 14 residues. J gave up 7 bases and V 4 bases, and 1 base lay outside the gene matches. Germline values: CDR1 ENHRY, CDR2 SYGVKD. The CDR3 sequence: CAISGTSGGNEQFF. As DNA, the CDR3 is TGTGCCATCAGTGGGACTAGCGGGGGAAATGAGCAGTTCTTC.

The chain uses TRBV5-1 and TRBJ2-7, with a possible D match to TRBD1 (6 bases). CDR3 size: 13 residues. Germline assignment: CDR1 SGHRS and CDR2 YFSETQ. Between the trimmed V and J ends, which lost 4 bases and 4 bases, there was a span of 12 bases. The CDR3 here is CASSPTDRYEQYF. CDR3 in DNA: TGCGCCAGCAGCCCCACCGACAGGTACGAGCAGTACTTC.

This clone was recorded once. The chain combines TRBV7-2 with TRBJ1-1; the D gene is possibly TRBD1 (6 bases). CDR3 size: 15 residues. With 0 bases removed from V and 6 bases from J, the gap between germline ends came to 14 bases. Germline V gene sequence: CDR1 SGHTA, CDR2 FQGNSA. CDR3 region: CASSLARAGESEAFF. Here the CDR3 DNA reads TGTGCCAGCAGCTTAGCCCGGGCAGGGGAGTCTGAAGCTTTCTTT. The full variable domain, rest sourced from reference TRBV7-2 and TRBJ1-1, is GAGVSQSPSNKVTEKGKDVELRCDPISGHTALYWYRQSLGQGLEFLIYFQGNSAPDKSGLPSDRFSAERTGGSVSTLTIQRTQQEDSAVYLCASSLARAGESEAFFGQGTRLTVV.

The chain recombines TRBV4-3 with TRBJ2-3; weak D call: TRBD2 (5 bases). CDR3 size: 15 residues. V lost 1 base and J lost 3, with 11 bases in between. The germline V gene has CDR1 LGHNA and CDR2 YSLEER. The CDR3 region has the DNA TGCGCCAGCAGCCAAGTGGTAGCGTCAACAGATACGCAGTATTTT. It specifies CASSQVVASTDTQYF.

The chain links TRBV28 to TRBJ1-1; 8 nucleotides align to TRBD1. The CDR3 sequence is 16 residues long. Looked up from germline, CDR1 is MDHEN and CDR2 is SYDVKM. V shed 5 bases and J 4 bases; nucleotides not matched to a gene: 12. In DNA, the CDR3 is TGTGCCAGCAGTGTACCGACAGGGGTTGGTGGCACTGAAGCTTTCTTT. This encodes CASSVPTGVGGTEAFF.

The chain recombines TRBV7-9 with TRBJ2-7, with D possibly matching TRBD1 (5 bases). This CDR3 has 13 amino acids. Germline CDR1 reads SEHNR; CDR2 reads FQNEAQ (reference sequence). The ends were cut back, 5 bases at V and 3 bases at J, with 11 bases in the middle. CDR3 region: CASSLPDSYEQYF. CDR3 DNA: TGTGCCAGCAGCCTCCCCGACAGCTACGAGCAGTACTTC.

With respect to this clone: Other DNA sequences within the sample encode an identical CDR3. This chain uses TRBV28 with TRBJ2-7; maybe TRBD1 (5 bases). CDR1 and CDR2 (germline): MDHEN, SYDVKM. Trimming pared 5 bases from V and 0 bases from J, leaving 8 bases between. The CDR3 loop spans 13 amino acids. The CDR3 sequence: CASSLTDSYEQYF. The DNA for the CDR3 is TGTGCCAGCAGTCTGACAGACTCCTACGAGCAGTACTTC.

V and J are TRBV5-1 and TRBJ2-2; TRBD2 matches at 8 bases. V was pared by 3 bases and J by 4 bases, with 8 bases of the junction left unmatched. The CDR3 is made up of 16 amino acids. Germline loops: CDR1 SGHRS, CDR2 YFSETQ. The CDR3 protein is CASSWSGSRATGELFF. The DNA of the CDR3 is TGCGCCAGCAGCTGGAGCGGGAGTCGGGCCACCGGGGAGCTGTTTTTT.

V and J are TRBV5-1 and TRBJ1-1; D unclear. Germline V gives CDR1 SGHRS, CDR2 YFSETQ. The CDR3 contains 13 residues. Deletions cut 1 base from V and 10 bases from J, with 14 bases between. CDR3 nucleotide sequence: TGCGCCAGCAGCTTGAGAGGGAATAAGCGAGCTTTCTTT. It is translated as CASSLRGNKRAFF.

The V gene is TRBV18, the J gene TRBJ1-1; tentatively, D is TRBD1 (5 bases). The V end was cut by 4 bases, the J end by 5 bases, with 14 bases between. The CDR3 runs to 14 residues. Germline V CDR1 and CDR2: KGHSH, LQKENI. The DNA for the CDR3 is TGTGCCAGCTCACTCGGGGCCGGCAAAACTGAAGCTTTCTTT. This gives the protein CASSLGAGKTEAFF.

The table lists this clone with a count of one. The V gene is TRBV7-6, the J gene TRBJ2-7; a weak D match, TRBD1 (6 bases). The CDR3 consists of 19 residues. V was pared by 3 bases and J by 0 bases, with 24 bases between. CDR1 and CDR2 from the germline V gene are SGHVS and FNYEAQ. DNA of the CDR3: TGTGCCAGCAGCTTCTCAACAGGGAATGGGGACCTAAACTCCTACGAGCAGTACTTC. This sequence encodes CASSFSTGNGDLNSYEQYF.

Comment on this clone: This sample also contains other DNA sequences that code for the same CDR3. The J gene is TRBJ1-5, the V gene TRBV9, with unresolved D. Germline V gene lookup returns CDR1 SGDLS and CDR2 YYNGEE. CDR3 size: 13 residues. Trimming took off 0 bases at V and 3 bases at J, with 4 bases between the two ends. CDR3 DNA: TGTGCCAGCAGCGTAGGGTCCAATCAGCCCCAGCATTTT. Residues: CASSVGSNQPQHF.

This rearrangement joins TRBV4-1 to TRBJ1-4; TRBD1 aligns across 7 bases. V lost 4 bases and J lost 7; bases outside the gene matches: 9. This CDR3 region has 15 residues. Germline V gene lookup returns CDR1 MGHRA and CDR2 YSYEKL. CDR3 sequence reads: CASSREYRGAEKLFF. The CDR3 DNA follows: TGCGCCAGCAGCCGCGAATACAGGGGCGCTGAAAAACTGTTTTTT.

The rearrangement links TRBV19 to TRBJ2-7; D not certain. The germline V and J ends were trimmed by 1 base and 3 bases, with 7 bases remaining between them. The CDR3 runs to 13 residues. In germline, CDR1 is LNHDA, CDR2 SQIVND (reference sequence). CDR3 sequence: CASSIGKGYEQYF. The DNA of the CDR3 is TGTGCCAGTAGTATAGGTAAGGGCTACGAGCAGTACTTC.

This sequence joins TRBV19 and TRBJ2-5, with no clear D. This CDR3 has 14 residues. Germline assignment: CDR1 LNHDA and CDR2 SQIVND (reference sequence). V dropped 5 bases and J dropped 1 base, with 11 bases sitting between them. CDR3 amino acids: CASSGQVTQETQYF. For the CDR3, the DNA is TGTGCCAGTAGTGGCCAGGTAACCCAAGAGACCCAGTACTTC.

CDR3 sequence: CASSNGGGRDTDTQYF. Here the CDR3 DNA reads TGTGCCAGTAGCAACGGCGGGGGAAGGGACACAGATACGCAGTATTTT. The chain recombines TRBV19 with TRBJ2-3, with TRBD2 matching over 7 bases. This CDR3 comprises 16 residues. Germline V gives CDR1 LNHDA, CDR2 SQIVND (reference sequence). Germline trimming cut 6 bases from V and 2 bases from J; bases unmatched to any gene: 11.

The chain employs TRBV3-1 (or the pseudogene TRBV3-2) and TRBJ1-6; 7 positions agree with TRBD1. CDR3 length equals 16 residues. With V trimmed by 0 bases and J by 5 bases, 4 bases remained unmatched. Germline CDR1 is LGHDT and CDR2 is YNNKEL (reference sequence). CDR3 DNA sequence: TGTGCCAGCAGCCAAGAAGCGACAGGGAATAATTCACCCCTCCACTTT. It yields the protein CASSQEATGNNSPLHF.

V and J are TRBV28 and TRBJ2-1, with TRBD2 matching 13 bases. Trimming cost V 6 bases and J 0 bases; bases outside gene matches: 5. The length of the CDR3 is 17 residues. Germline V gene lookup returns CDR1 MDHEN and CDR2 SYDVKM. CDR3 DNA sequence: TGTGCCAGCAGCCCCGGGACTAGCGGGACCTCCTACAATGAGCAGTTCTTC. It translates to CASSPGTSGTSYNEQFF.

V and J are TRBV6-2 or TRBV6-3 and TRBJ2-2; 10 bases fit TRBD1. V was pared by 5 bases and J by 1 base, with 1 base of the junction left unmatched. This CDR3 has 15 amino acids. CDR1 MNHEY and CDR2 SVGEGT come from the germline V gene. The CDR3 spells CASSRDRGNTGELFF. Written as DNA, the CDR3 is TGTGCCAGCAGTAGGGACAGGGGGAACACCGGGGAGCTGTTTTTT.

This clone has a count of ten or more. In DNA form, the CDR3 reads TGTGCCAGCAGACCCTACGGACAGGGCGGGACGGGCTCACCCCTCCACTTT. Its protein is CASRPYGQGGTGSPLHF. This chain joins TRBV7-8 and TRBJ1-6; 8 positions match TRBD1. Germline values: CDR1 SGHVS, CDR2 FQNEAQ. The CDR3 runs 17 residues. Losses at the gene ends were 6 bases for V and 10 bases for J; bases not matched to a gene: 17.

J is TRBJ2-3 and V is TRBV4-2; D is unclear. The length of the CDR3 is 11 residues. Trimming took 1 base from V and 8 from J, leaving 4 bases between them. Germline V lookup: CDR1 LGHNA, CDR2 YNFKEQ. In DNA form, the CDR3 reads TGTGCCAGCAGCCAAGGGGGTACGCAGTATTTT. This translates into CASSQGGTQYF.

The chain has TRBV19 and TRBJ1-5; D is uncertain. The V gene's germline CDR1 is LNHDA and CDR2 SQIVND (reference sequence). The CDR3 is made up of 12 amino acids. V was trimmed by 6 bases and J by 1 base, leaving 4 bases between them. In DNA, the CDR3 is TGTGCCAGTAGCCAGAGCAATCAGCCCCAGCATTTT. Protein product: CASSQSNQPQHF. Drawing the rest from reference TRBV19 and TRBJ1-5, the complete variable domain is DGGITQSPKYLFRKEGQNVTLSCEQNLNHDAMYWYRQDPGQGLRLIYYSQIVNDFQKGDIAEGYSVSREKKESFPLTVTSAQKNPTAFYLCASSQSNQPQHFGDGTRLSIL.